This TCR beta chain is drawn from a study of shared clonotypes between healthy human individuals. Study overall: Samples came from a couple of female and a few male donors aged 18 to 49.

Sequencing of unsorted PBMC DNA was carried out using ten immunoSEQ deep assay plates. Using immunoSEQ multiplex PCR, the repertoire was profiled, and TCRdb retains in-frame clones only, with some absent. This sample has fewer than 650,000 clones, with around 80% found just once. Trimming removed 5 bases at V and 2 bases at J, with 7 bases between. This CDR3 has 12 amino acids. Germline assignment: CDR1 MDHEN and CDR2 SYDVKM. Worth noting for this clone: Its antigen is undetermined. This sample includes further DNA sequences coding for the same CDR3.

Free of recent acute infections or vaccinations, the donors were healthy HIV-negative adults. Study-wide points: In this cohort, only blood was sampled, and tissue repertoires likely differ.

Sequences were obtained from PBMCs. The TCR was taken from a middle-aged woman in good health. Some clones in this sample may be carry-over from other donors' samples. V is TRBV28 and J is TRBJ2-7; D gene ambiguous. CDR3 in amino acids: CASSPHTYEQYF. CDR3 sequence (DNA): TGTGCCAGCAGTCCCCACACCTACGAGCAGTACTTC.